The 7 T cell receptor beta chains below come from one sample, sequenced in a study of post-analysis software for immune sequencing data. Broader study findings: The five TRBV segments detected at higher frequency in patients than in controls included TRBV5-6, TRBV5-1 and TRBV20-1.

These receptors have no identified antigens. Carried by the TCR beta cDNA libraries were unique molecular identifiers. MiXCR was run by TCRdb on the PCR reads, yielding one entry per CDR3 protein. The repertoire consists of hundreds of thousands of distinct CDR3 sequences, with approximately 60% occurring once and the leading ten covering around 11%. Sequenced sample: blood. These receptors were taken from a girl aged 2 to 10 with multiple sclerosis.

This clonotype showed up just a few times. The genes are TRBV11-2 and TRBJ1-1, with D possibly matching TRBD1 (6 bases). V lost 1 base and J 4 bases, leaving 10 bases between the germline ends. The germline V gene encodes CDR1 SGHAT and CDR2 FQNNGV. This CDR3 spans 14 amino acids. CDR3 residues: CASSLVGGVTEAFF. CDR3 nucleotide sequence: TGTGCCAGCAGCTTAGTTGGGGGCGTCACTGAAGCTTTCTTT.

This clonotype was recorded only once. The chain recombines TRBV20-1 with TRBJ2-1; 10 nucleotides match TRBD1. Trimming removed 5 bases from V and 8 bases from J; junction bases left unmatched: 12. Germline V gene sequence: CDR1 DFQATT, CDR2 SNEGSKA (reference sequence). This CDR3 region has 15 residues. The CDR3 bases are TGCAGTGCTCCCGCACCGGGACAGGGGTTCGATGAGCAGTTCTTC. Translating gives CSAPAPGQGFDEQFF.

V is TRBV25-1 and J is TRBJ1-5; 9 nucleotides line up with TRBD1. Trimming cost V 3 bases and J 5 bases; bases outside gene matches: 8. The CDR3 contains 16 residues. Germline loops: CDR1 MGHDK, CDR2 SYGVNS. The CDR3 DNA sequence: TGTGCCAGCAGTGATGCGACAGGGGGGGGATATCAGCCCCAGCATTTT. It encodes CASSDATGGGYQPQHF. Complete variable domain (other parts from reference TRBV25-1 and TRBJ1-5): EADIYQTPRYLVIGTGKKITLECSQTMGHDKMYWYQQDPGMELHLIHYSYGVNSTEKGDLSSESTVSRIRTEHFPLTLESARPSHTSQYLCASSDATGGGYQPQHFGDGTRLSIL.

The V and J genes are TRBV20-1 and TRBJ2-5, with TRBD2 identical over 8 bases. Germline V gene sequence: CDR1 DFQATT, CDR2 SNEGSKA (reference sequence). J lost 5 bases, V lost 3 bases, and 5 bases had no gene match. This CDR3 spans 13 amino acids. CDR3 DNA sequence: TGCAGTGCTAGCGCCGGACTAGCTGAGACCCAGTACTTC. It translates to CSASAGLAETQYF.

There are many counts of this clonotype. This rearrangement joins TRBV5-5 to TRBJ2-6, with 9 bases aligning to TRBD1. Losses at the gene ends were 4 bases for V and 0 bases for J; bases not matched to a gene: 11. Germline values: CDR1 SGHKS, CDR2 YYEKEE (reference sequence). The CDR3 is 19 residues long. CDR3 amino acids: CASSLTPGQGLSGANVLTF. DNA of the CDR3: TGTGCCAGCAGCCTAACCCCGGGACAGGGCCTCTCTGGGGCCAACGTCCTGACTTTC.

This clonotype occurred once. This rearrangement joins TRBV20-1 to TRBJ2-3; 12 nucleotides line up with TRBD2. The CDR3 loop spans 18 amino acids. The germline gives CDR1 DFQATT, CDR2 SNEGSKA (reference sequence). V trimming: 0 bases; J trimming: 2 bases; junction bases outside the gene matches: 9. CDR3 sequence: CSARDRASGGAVTDTQYF. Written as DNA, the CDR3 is TGCAGTGCTAGAGATCGCGCTAGCGGGGGGGCCGTCACAGATACGCAGTATTTT.

This chain's CDR3 is CASSLPGNTQYF. In nucleotides, the CDR3 is TGTGCCAGCTCACTCCCTGGGAATACGCAGTATTTT. The V and J genes are TRBV18 and TRBJ2-3; D remains ambiguous. The CDR3 is 12 amino acids. Germline-derived CDR1 and CDR2 are KGHSH and LQKENI. Trimming left V 4 bases short and J 7 bases short, with 9 bases between.